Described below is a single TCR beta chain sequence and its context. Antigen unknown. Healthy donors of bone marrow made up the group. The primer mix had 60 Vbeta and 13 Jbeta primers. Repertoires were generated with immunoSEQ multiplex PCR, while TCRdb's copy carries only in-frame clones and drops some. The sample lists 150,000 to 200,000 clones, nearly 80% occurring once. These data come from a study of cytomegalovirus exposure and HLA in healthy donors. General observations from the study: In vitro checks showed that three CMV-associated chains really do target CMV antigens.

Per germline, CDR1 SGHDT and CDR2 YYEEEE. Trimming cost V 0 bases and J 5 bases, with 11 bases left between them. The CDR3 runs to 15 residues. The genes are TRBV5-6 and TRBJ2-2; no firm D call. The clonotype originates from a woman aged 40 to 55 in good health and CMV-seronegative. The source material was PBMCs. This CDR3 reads CASSLGRSLTGELFF. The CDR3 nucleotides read TGTGCCAGCAGCTTGGGTCGAAGCCTGACCGGGGAGCTGTTTTTT. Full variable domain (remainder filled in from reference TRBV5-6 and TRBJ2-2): DAGVTQSPTHLIKTRGQQVTLRCSPKSGHDTVSWYQQALGQGPQFIFQYYEEEERQRGNFPDRFSGHQFPNYSSELNVNALLLGDSALYLCASSLGRSLTGELFFGEGSRLTVL.